Presented here are 24 T cell receptor beta chains from one specimen sequenced in a study of blood T cells in healthy people across ages (dated by TCRdb to the mid-2010s). Preparation of the library involved 5' RACE. Sequencing used an Illumina HiSeq 2500. The second PCR ran for about 7 to 11 cycles and used a J-beta primer mix along with a sample-barcoded 5' primer. The public reads were reanalyzed by TCRdb: fastp trimming at Q25, MiXCR alignment, in-frame beta chains only. Rows with one shared CDR3 protein collapse into an entry with the most common genes and DNA. The sample table shows about 1.5 million distinct CDR3 sequences, and around two fifths are seen once. The ten most abundant clones make up roughly 8.2% of the sample. Input material: blood. These receptors all stem from a woman between 18 and 29 years old in good health.

This chain uses TRBV9 with TRBJ2-5; weak D call: TRBD2 (6 bases). The CDR3 is 13 residues long. V lost 0 bases to trimming and J lost 11 bases, with 14 bases between them. CDR1 and CDR2 (germline): SGDLS, YYNGEE. CDR3 amino acids: CASSVDSGREQYF. In DNA, the CDR3 is TGTGCCAGCAGCGTAGACTCCGGTCGGGAGCAGTACTTC.

The chain joins TRBV19 to TRBJ2-2; TRBD2 is a possible D gene (6 bases). Per the germline V gene, CDR1 is LNHDA and CDR2 is SQIVND (reference sequence). V shed 8 bases and J shed 1 base, with 14 bases lying between them. The CDR3 runs to 15 residues. This CDR3 reads CASRDFGGNTGELFF. CDR3 in DNA: TGTGCCAGTCGCGATTTCGGGGGGAACACCGGGGAGCTGTTTTTT.

This clonotype came up many times. The chain recombines TRBV6-5 with TRBJ2-3, with D possibly TRBD1 on 6 matching bases. Trimming took 2 bases from V and 7 from J, leaving 10 bases between them. Germline V CDR1 and CDR2: MNHEY, SVGAGI. The CDR3 length is 13 residues. This chain's CDR3 is CASSYEQGNTQYF. The CDR3 DNA sequence: TGTGCCAGCAGTTACGAGCAGGGGAATACGCAGTATTTT.

This clonotype has more than one count but fewer than ten. This chain links TRBV21-1 with TRBJ2-1; the table gives TRBD2 as D, unverified against the DNA. TRBV21-1 is reported as a pseudogene. The CDR3 sequence is 16 residues long. The chain's CDR3 is CASSNSTGSSYNEQFF. The CDR3, as DNA: TGTGCCAGCAGCAACTCTACGGGAAGCTCCTACAATGAGCAGTTCTTC.

The gene calls are TRBV20-1 and TRBJ2-5, with 9 bases identical to TRBD1. Germline loops: CDR1 DFQATT, CDR2 SNEGSKA (reference sequence). The V and J ends lost 5 bases and 5 bases, in that order; junction bases with no gene match: 15. This CDR3 has 16 amino acids. CDR3 sequence (DNA): TGCAGTGCTCCGACCTACTCTACAGGGGGCGGGGAGACCCAGTACTTC. As protein: CSAPTYSTGGGETQYF.

The V and J genes are TRBV6-5 and TRBJ2-1; 7 bases are shared with TRBD2. The trim removed 3 bases at V and 4 bases at J, leaving 9 bases unmatched. CDR1 is MNHEY and CDR2 is SVGAGI in the germline V gene. The CDR3 spans 16 residues. CDR3 sequence reads: CASSYGGSSGYNEQFF. Here the CDR3 DNA reads TGTGCCAGCAGTTATGGAGGTAGTAGCGGGTACAATGAGCAGTTCTTC.

CDR3 sequence (DNA): TGTGCCAGTGGCCGGACAGGGGGGGCCGATACGCAGTATTTT. This codes for CASGRTGGADTQYF. The chain links TRBV19 to TRBJ2-3, with 10 bases aligning to TRBD1. Germline CDR1 reads LNHDA; CDR2 reads SQIVND (reference sequence). The length of the CDR3 is 14 residues. Trimming took 8 bases from V and 6 from J; bases not matched to a gene: 8.

For this clonotype: This sequence may be a read error, since a much larger clone differs from it by one base. The V and J genes are TRBV7-9 and TRBJ1-4, with D perhaps TRBD1 (6 bases). The length of the CDR3 is 13 residues. Germline values: CDR1 SEHNR, CDR2 FQNEAQ (reference sequence). With 5 bases removed from V and 5 bases from J, the gap between germline ends came to 9 bases. The CDR3 DNA is TGTGCCAGCAGCATAGGGGGGAATGAAAAACTGTTTTTT. This codes for CASSIGGNEKLFF.

This clonotype occurred a few times. The J gene is TRBJ2-1, the V gene TRBV11-2, with 10 bases aligning to TRBD2. After removal of 4 bases from V and 8 bases from J, the junction contained 8 bases not matched to a gene. Germline V gives CDR1 SGHAT, CDR2 FQNNGV. There are 15 residues in the CDR3. For the CDR3, the DNA is TGTGCCAGCAGCTACAGACTAGCGGGCGGCTATGAGCAGTTCTTC. Translation gives CASSYRLAGGYEQFF.

The CDR3, as DNA: TGTGCCATCAGTGAGTCGAGGGTTCGGGGTTCCTACAATGAGCAGTTCTTC. Amino acid sequence: CAISESRVRGSYNEQFF. The V gene is TRBV10-3, the J gene TRBJ2-1; a possible D gene is TRBD2 (5 bases). Germline V gene lookup returns CDR1 ENHRY and CDR2 SYGVKD. Trimming pared 0 bases from V and 1 base from J, leaving 13 bases between. CDR3 size: 17 residues.

This clonotype was counted only a few times. The V and J genes are TRBV7-2 and TRBJ2-1; no clear D. CDR1 and CDR2 from the germline V gene are SGHTA and FQGNSA. This CDR3 has 16 residues. The V end was cut by 5 bases, the J end by 0 bases, with 14 bases between. CDR3 sequence (DNA): TGTGCCAGCAGCACAAACGCGTTCAGCTCCTACAATGAGCAGTTCTTC. It encodes CASSTNAFSSYNEQFF.

The chain joins TRBV12-3 or TRBV12-4 to TRBJ2-1; possible D gene TRBD1, 7 bases. This CDR3 has 15 residues. V lost 2 bases to trimming and J lost 10 bases, with 18 bases between them. CDR3 in DNA: TGTGCCAGCAGTTTAATGGAGGGGGCAAGAGGGGAGCAGTTCTTC. Protein sequence: CASSLMEGARGEQFF.

This clonotype has just a few counts. This chain joins TRBV9 and TRBJ2-3; unclear D gene. CDR3 size: 15 residues. CDR1 is SGDLS and CDR2 is YYNGEE in the germline V gene. Trimming removed 1 base at V and 0 bases at J, with 9 bases between. The CDR3 reads CASSVRLMSTDTQYF. The CDR3 nucleotides read TGTGCCAGCAGCGTAAGGCTCATGAGCACAGATACGCAGTATTTT.

This chain links TRBV28 with TRBJ2-5, with 11 nucleotides matching TRBD2. The CDR3 loop spans 15 amino acids. Germline loops: CDR1 MDHEN, CDR2 SYDVKM. V trimming: 7 bases; J trimming: 4 bases; junction bases outside the gene matches: 8. CDR3 in DNA: TGTGCCAGCACGCCAGCCGGGACTAGCGGAGAGACCCAGTACTTC. Its protein is CASTPAGTSGETQYF.

This clonotype appeared a few times. The chain recombines TRBV3-1 with TRBJ2-1; either TRBD1 or TRBD2 may fit D (5 bases each). V gave up 4 bases and J gave up 8 bases, with 18 bases separating them. This CDR3 contains 15 residues. Germline CDR1 is LGHDT and CDR2 is YNNKEL (reference sequence). DNA of the CDR3: TGTGCCAGCAGCCGGGGGTTCGGGGCGGCGGATGAGCAGTTCTTC. This codes for CASSRGFGAADEQFF.

The chain links TRBV12-3 or TRBV12-4 to TRBJ2-1, with D possibly being TRBD2 (5 bases). V dropped 5 bases and J dropped 0 bases, with 14 bases sitting between them. The CDR3 sequence is 16 residues long. The CDR3 sequence: CASSPGGLSSYNEQFF. The DNA for the CDR3 is TGTGCCAGCAGTCCTGGCGGGCTGAGCTCCTACAATGAGCAGTTCTTC.

In its sample, this clonotype was seen once. The chain uses TRBV30 and TRBJ2-3; D not resolved. V was cut by 2 bases and J by 4 bases, with 16 bases left in between. Per the germline V gene, CDR1 is GTSNPN and CDR2 is SVGIG (reference sequence). The CDR3 has 15 amino acids. The CDR3 DNA sequence: TGTGCCTGGAGTCCATTTGAGAACCGCCCAGATACGCAGTATTTT. Its protein product is CAWSPFENRPDTQYF.

The chain links TRBV7-3 to TRBJ2-3; D is undetermined. Germline V gene sequence: CDR1 SGHTA, CDR2 FQGTGA. This CDR3 region has 15 residues. Trimming removed 0 bases at V and 4 bases at J, with 11 bases between. The chain's CDR3 is CASSLTSAKADTQYF. Written as DNA, the CDR3 is TGTGCCAGCAGCTTAACCTCGGCGAAAGCAGATACGCAGTATTTT.

This clonotype was seen a single time. The rearrangement links TRBV5-6 to TRBJ2-1, with D possibly being TRBD1 (6 bases). The CDR3 extends over 14 amino acids. Trimming pared 4 bases from V and 6 bases from J, leaving 14 bases between. Germline CDR1 is SGHDT and CDR2 is YYEEEE. CDR3 region: CASSPPAGVNEQFF. In nucleotides, the CDR3 is TGTGCCAGCAGCCCCCCCGCAGGGGTCAATGAGCAGTTCTTC.

The chain has TRBV27 and TRBJ2-5; perhaps TRBD1 as D (6 bases). Between the trimmed V and J ends, which lost 0 bases and 3 bases, there was a span of 11 bases. This CDR3 has 15 amino acids. CDR1 and CDR2 from the germline V gene are MNHEY and SMNVEV (reference sequence). The DNA for the CDR3 is TGTGCCAGCAGTTTATCGTGGGCAGGGGAAGAGACCCAGTACTTC. It yields the protein CASSLSWAGEETQYF.

V is TRBV15 and J is TRBJ2-5, with 10 bases fitting TRBD2. Germline-derived CDR1 and CDR2 are LNHNV and YYDKDF (reference sequence). The CDR3 totals 17 residues. Trimming took 2 bases from V and 1 from J; bases not matched to a gene: 7. The CDR3 reads CATSRSVAGGTQETQYF. The CDR3 DNA follows: TGTGCCACCAGCAGATCCGTAGCGGGAGGAACCCAAGAGACCCAGTACTTC. The full variable domain, its missing parts supplied by reference TRBV15 and TRBJ2-5, is DAMVIQNPRYQVTQFGKPVTLSCSQTLNHNVMYWYQQKSSQAPKLLFHYYDKDFNNEADTPDNFQSRRPNTSFCFLDIRSPGLGDTAMYLCATSRSVAGGTQETQYFGPGTRLLVL.

Note on this clonotype: One end of the junction is discordant with germline, which a read error may explain. The chain links TRBV5-1 to TRBJ2-3; D is perhaps TRBD1 or TRBD2 (6 bases each). The CDR3 has 17 amino acids. Germline V lookup: CDR1 SGHRS, CDR2 YFSETQ. The CDR3 protein is CASSLAGSAGGDDMQYF. In DNA form, the CDR3 reads TGCGCCAGCAGCTTGGCTGGTTCGGCCGGGGGCGACGATATGCAGTATTTT.

The rearrangement joins TRBV27 to TRBJ2-7; D possibly corresponds to TRBD2 (6 bases). Germline V gives CDR1 MNHEY, CDR2 SMNVEV (reference sequence). V was cut by 5 bases and J by 7 bases, with 30 bases left in between. The CDR3 has 18 residues. The CDR3 spells CASSRLRDSPTLYNEQYF. The CDR3 DNA sequence: TGTGCCAGCAGTCGATTGCGGGACTCCCCGACCTTATACAATGAGCAGTACTTC.

V and J are TRBV21-1 and TRBJ2-7; TRBD2, the D gene given by the table, was not confirmed from the DNA. TRBV21-1 corresponds to a pseudogene. The CDR3 consists of 16 residues. Here the CDR3 DNA reads TGTGCCAGCAGCAAAGTTCCGGAGGACCGTCCCTACGAGCAGTACTTC. Its protein product is CASSKVPEDRPYEQYF.